This passage covers 24 T cell receptor beta chains from one sample sequenced in a study of blood T cell repertoires in COVID-19 (dated by TCRdb to the early 2020s). Receptor libraries were prepared by the immunoSEQ multiplex PCR assay. Sourced from immuneACCESS, this table was stored by TCRdb with only in-frame sequences that have V and J called. A share of the clones is absent; for the studies checked, an unresolved V gene accounts for under half, and the remainder has no known explanation. The sample table contains fewer than 150,000 clones; only one count was recorded for around 90% of them. The biggest ten clones account for about 8% of the sample. Sequencing used peripheral blood. These TCRs come from a human donor in a cohort sampled during active COVID-19.

The CDR3 nucleotides read TGCGCCAGCAGCCTAACCACGGCAGGGGGAGCAGATACGCAGTATTTT. Translated, it gives CASSLTTAGGADTQYF. This chain links TRBV5-1 with TRBJ2-3; 7 nucleotides line up with TRBD1. Germline lookup yields CDR1 SGHRS and CDR2 YFSETQ. The CDR3 length is 16 residues. Losses at the gene ends were 4 bases for V and 4 bases for J; bases not matched to a gene: 12.

The genes are TRBV5-4 and TRBJ2-3; 8 nucleotides align to TRBD2. Per the germline V gene, CDR1 is SGHNT and CDR2 is YYREEE (reference sequence). The CDR3 loop spans 16 amino acids. J was trimmed by 1 base and V by 7 bases; bases with no gene match: 11. CDR3 amino acids: CASGSGRRAGTDTQYF. The CDR3 nucleotides are TGTGCCAGCGGGAGCGGGAGAAGGGCCGGCACAGATACGCAGTATTTT. Complete variable domain (other parts from reference TRBV5-4 and TRBJ2-3): ETGVTQSPTHLIKTRGQQVTLRCSSQSGHNTVSWYQQALGQGPQFIFQYYREEENGRGNFPPRFSGLQFPNYSSELNVNALELDDSALYLCASGSGRRAGTDTQYFGPGTRLTVL.

The J gene is TRBJ1-2, the V gene TRBV28; maybe TRBD1 (5 bases). The ends were cut back, 2 bases at V and 4 bases at J, with 11 bases in the middle. Germline V gene lookup returns CDR1 MDHEN and CDR2 SYDVKM. The CDR3 extends over 14 amino acids. Here the CDR3 DNA reads TGTGCCAGCAGTTTACCGGGGGAACCCTATGGCTACACCTTC. Protein product: CASSLPGEPYGYTF.

The V gene is TRBV5-4, the J gene TRBJ1-1, with TRBD1 matching over 8 bases. This CDR3 has 16 amino acids. Trimming at V came to 4 bases and at J to 7 bases, leaving 15 bases not matched to a gene. CDR1 and CDR2 from the germline V gene are SGHNT and YYREEE (reference sequence). CDR3 sequence reads: CASSAVAGTGQGEAFF. The CDR3 region has the DNA TGTGCCAGCAGCGCGGTCGCCGGGACAGGTCAGGGTGAAGCTTTCTTT.

In DNA, the CDR3 is TGTGCCAGCAGCTATACAGGTTCCGAGCAGTACTTC. Translating gives CASSYTGSEQYF. The J gene is TRBJ2-7, the V gene TRBV7-9; D is possibly TRBD1 (5 bases). The CDR3 loop spans 12 amino acids. Germline V gives CDR1 SEHNR, CDR2 FQNEAQ (reference sequence). V was shortened by 4 bases and J by 6 bases, with 10 bases between the two germline ends.

This clone has just a few counts. The chain uses TRBV27 and TRBJ2-7, with 9 positions matching TRBD2. This CDR3 has 16 residues. The germline V gene encodes CDR1 MNHEY and CDR2 SMNVEV (reference sequence). V was clipped by 3 bases and J by 3 bases; unmatched bases: 9. The CDR3 reads CASSFWGAGGLYEQYF. The CDR3 coding sequence is TGTGCCAGCAGTTTCTGGGGAGCGGGAGGCCTCTACGAGCAGTACTTC.

V and J are TRBV6-4 and TRBJ1-5; 10 bases align to TRBD1. CDR3 size: 15 residues. V dropped 6 bases and J dropped 2; count of bases not matched to a gene: 4. Germline V gene sequence: CDR1 MRHNA, CDR2 SNTAGT. The CDR3 loop is CASRRQGACNQPQHF. CDR3 DNA sequence: TGTGCCAGCAGGCGACAGGGGGCATGCAATCAGCCCCAGCATTTT.

A few counts support this clone. The rearrangement uses TRBV3-1 (or the pseudogene TRBV3-2) and TRBJ2-3; no firm D call. The CDR3 sequence is 14 residues long. Germline CDR1 is LGHDT and CDR2 is YNNKEL (reference sequence). Trimming removed 4 bases from V and 1 base from J, with 9 bases in between. The CDR3 DNA sequence: TGTGCCAGCAGCCCTACCGCGGGCACAGATACGCAGTATTTT. Amino acids: CASSPTAGTDTQYF.

The chain is built from TRBV25-1 and TRBJ1-5, with 9 bases aligning to TRBD1. Germline V lookup: CDR1 MGHDK, CDR2 SYGVNS. V lost 4 bases to trimming and J lost 0 bases; unmatched junction nucleotides: 10. This CDR3 has 18 amino acids. In DNA, the CDR3 is TGTGCCAGCAGTGGAGACGGGACAGGGAAGTATAGCAATCAGCCCCAGCATTTT. As protein: CASSGDGTGKYSNQPQHF.

The chain employs TRBV14 and TRBJ2-4; 12 nucleotides match TRBD1. CDR3 size: 20 residues. The V and J ends lost 5 bases and 0 bases, in that order; junction bases with no gene match: 14. Germline V gene data show CDR1 as SGHDN and CDR2 as FVKESK. The CDR3 spells CASSSPPGQGAPKAKNIQYF. The CDR3 DNA is TGTGCCAGCAGCTCACCACCGGGACAGGGGGCTCCTAAAGCCAAAAACATTCAGTACTTC.

The chain couples TRBV5-1 to TRBJ2-7; maybe TRBD2 (7 bases). The CDR3 loop spans 15 amino acids. Trimming took 0 bases from V and 1 from J, leaving 11 bases between them. Looked up from germline, CDR1 is SGHRS and CDR2 is YFSETQ. Here the CDR3 reads CASSLGGRESYEQYF. The DNA for the CDR3 is TGCGCCAGCAGCTTGGGGGGGCGGGAGTCCTACGAGCAGTACTTC.

The chain couples TRBV28 to TRBJ1-6, with D unresolved. V was shortened by 6 bases and J by 5 bases, with 11 bases between the two germline ends. The CDR3 has 14 amino acids. Germline lookup yields CDR1 MDHEN and CDR2 SYDVKM. The CDR3 nucleotides are TGTGCCAGCAGCTACTCGAGGAATAATTCACCCCTCCACTTT. This sequence encodes CASSYSRNNSPLHF. The variable domain in full, completed from reference TRBV28 and TRBJ1-6, reads DVKVTQSSRYLVKRTGEKVFLECVQDMDHENMFWYRQDPGLGLRLIYFSYDVKMKEKGDIPEGYSVSREKKERFSLILESASTNQTSMYLCASSYSRNNSPLHFGNGTRLTVT.

This rearrangement joins TRBV9 to TRBJ2-1; 12 nucleotides align to TRBD2. V dropped 5 bases and J dropped 7; count of bases not matched to a gene: 4. Per germline, CDR1 SGDLS and CDR2 YYNGEE. The CDR3 has 14 residues. This CDR3 is CASSYGTSGNEQFF. The CDR3 nucleotides read TGTGCCAGCAGTTACGGGACTAGCGGGAATGAGCAGTTCTTC.

The rearrangement joins TRBV2 to TRBJ2-2; 9 positions agree with TRBD1. V lost 7 bases to trimming and J lost 7 bases; unmatched junction nucleotides: 10. The germline V gene encodes CDR1 SNHLY and CDR2 FYNNEI. This CDR3 is 15 amino acids long. DNA of the CDR3: TGTGCCAGCACCGGGGACAGGGCTAGAGGCGGGGAGCTGTTTTTT. Its translation is CASTGDRARGGELFF.

This sequence joins TRBV28 and TRBJ1-2; TRBD1 matches 9 bases. The V and J ends lost 6 bases and 2 bases, in that order; junction bases with no gene match: 13. Germline V lookup: CDR1 MDHEN, CDR2 SYDVKM. The CDR3 totals 17 residues. The CDR3 bases are TGTGCCAGCAGAACCGGACAGGGGATGGGAGGGAACTATGGCTACACCTTC. Amino acids: CASRTGQGMGGNYGYTF.

The V and J genes are TRBV18 and TRBJ1-6; 8 nucleotides match TRBD1. CDR1 and CDR2 (germline): KGHSH, LQKENI. The length of the CDR3 is 17 residues. The junction had 9 bases not matched to a gene; V was cut back by 0 bases and J by 8 bases. In DNA form, the CDR3 reads TGTGCCAGCTCACCACCGGGCGCAGGGGGCAATGATTCACCCCTCCACTTT. This sequence encodes CASSPPGAGGNDSPLHF.

The J gene is TRBJ2-7, the V gene TRBV28, with TRBD1 identical over 9 bases. Germline assignment: CDR1 MDHEN and CDR2 SYDVKM. The V gene end was trimmed by 4 bases and the J gene end by 3 bases; junction bases not matched to a gene: 7. CDR3 length: 15 residues. As DNA, the CDR3 is TGTGCCAGCAGTTCGCTACAGGGGGCATTCTACGAGCAGTACTTC. Translation gives CASSSLQGAFYEQYF. The full variable domain, in which reference TRBV28 and TRBJ2-7 provide the parts outside the CDR3, is DVKVTQSSRYLVKRTGEKVFLECVQDMDHENMFWYRQDPGLGLRLIYFSYDVKMKEKGDIPEGYSVSREKKERFSLILESASTNQTSMYLCASSSLQGAFYEQYFGPGTRLTVT.

The chain has TRBV3-1 (or the pseudogene TRBV3-2) and TRBJ2-5, with 7 bases matching TRBD1. Germline V CDR1 and CDR2: LGHDT, YNNKEL (reference sequence). The CDR3 covers 14 residues. V trimming: 5 bases; J trimming: 7 bases; junction bases outside the gene matches: 10. CDR3 sequence (DNA): TGTGCCAGCAGCGTCGCGCAGGGGGTTGGGACCCAGTACTTC. This codes for CASSVAQGVGTQYF.

The genes are TRBV11-3 and TRBJ1-1; D uncertain. This CDR3 comprises 14 residues. The V end lost 4 bases, the J end lost 5 bases, and 14 bases lay between the germline ends. Germline V lookup: CDR1 SGHNT, CDR2 YENEEA. The CDR3 spells CASSSRPGGTEAFF. CDR3 sequence (DNA): TGTGCCAGCAGCTCCCGCCCAGGTGGTACTGAAGCTTTCTTT. Using reference TRBV11-3 and TRBJ1-1 for the parts outside the CDR3, the full variable domain is EAGVVQSPRYKIIEKKQPVAFWCNPISGHNTLYWYLQNLGQGPELLIRYENEEAVDDSQLPKDRFSAERLKGVDSTLKIQPAELGDSAVYLCASSSRPGGTEAFFGQGTRLTVV.

The chain carries TRBV7-9 and TRBJ2-3; 9 bases match TRBD1. Trimming cost V 5 bases and J 10 bases; bases outside gene matches: 4. Per the germline V gene, CDR1 is SEHNR and CDR2 is FQNEAQ (reference sequence). The CDR3 contains 12 residues. The CDR3 bases are TGTGCCAGCAGCCTCGACAGGGGGTCGCAGTATTTT. It encodes CASSLDRGSQYF. Using reference TRBV7-9 and TRBJ2-3 for the parts outside the CDR3, the full variable domain is DTGVSQNPRHKITKRGQNVTFRCDPISEHNRLYWYRQTLGQGPEFLTYFQNEAQLEKSRLLSDRFSAERPKGSFSTLEIQRTEQGDSAMYLCASSLDRGSQYFGPGTRLTVL.

This chain connects TRBV10-2 to TRBJ1-1; TRBD1 matches at 9 bases. Trimming cost V 4 bases and J 5 bases; bases outside gene matches: 5. Germline CDR1 is WSHSY and CDR2 is SAAADI. The CDR3 length is 14 residues. The CDR3 spells CASSARTGETEAFF. Here the CDR3 DNA reads TGCGCCAGCAGTGCCCGGACAGGGGAGACTGAAGCTTTCTTT.

V usage is TRBV14 and J usage is TRBJ1-1; 11 nucleotides align to TRBD1. The CDR3 totals 15 residues. The germline V gene encodes CDR1 SGHDN and CDR2 FVKESK. The ends lost 4 bases at V and 2 bases at J; junction bases unmatched: 3. The CDR3 is CASSRTGGVNTEAFF. The CDR3 DNA reads TGTGCCAGCAGCCGGACAGGGGGCGTCAACACTGAAGCTTTCTTT.

The chain has TRBV18 and TRBJ2-2; TRBD2 aligns across 8 bases. The CDR3 contains 16 residues. Per germline, CDR1 KGHSH and CDR2 LQKENI. V was clipped by 3 bases and J by 3 bases; unmatched bases: 6. The CDR3 nucleotides read TGTGCCAGCTCACCCCCTTGGCGGGGGGACACCGGGGAGCTGTTTTTT. Translated, it gives CASSPPWRGDTGELFF.

The chain recombines TRBV6-2 or TRBV6-3 with TRBJ1-5; weak D call: TRBD1 (6 bases). Trimming took 5 bases from V and 6 from J, leaving 20 bases between them. The CDR3 length is 16 residues. Germline CDR1 reads MNHEY; CDR2 reads SVGEGT. The CDR3 nucleotides read TGTGCCAGCAGTCCGGACAAGGGGGTAGTGGGTCAGCCCCAGCATTTT. It encodes CASSPDKGVVGQPQHF.